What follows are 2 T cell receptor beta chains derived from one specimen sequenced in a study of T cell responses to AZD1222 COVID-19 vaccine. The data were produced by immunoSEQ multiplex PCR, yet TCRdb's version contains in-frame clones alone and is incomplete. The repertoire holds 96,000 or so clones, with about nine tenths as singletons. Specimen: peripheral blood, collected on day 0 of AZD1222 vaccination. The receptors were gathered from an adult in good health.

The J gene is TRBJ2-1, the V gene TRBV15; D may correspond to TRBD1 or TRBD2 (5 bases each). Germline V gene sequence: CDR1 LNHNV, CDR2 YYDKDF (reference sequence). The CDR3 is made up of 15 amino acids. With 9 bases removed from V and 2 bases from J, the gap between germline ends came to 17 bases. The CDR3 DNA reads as TGTGCCACGAGAGGGGACCGATTAACCTACAATGAGCAGTTCTTC. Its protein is CATRGDRLTYNEQFF.

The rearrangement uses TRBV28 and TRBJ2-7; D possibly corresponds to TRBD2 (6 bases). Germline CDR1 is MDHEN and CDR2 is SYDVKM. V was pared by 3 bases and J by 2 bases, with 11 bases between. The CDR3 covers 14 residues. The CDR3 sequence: CASSLGGGTYEQYF. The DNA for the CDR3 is TGTGCCAGCAGTTTGGGTGGAGGGACCTACGAGCAGTACTTC.